This TCR beta chain comes out of a study of blood T cell repertoires in COVID-19. Study-level background: The samples span acute and convalescent COVID-19 from the United States, Italy and Spain. T cells, B-cell-depleted T cells, or PBMCs supplied cDNA or gDNA.

Original methodology: Reference gene primer amplification yielded estimated nucleated cell counts. Assay: immunoSEQ multiplex PCR; the TCRdb copy retains only in-frame clones and omits some. V and J calls and clone size are given by that table; D and trimming were obtained from the DNA. Here the sample spans 360,000 or so clones, 90% being singletons. V lost 3 bases and J lost 3; bases outside the gene matches: 9. The CDR3 spans 16 residues. From germline, CDR1 is SGHDT and CDR2 YYEEEE. Sequenced input: peripheral blood. The receptor comes from a man younger than 35 with active or convalescent COVID-19. The V gene is TRBV5-6, the J gene TRBJ1-2; TRBD1 matches at 9 bases. CDR3 residues: CASSSGQGRGYYGYTF. The DNA of the CDR3 is TGTGCCAGCAGCTCGGGACAGGGCAGAGGGTACTATGGCTACACCTTC. The whole variable domain, filled in from reference TRBV5-6 and TRBJ1-2, reads DAGVTQSPTHLIKTRGQQVTLRCSPKSGHDTVSWYQQALGQGPQFIFQYYEEEERQRGNFPDRFSGHQFPNYSSELNVNALLLGDSALYLCASSSGQGRGYYGYTFGSGTRLTVV.